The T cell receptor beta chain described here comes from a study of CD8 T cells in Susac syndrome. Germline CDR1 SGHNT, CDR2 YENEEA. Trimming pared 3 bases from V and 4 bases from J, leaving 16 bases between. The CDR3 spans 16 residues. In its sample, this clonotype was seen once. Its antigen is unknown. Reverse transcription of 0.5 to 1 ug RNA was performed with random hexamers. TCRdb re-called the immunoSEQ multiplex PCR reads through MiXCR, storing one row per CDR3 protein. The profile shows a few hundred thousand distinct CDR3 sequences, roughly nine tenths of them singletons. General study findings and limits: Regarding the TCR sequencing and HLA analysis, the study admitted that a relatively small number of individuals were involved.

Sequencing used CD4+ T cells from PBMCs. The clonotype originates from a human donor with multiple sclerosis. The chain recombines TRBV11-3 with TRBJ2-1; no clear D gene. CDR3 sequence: CASSFRQELPYNEQFF. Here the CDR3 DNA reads TGTGCCAGCAGCTTTAGGCAGGAGTTACCTTACAATGAGCAGTTCTTC. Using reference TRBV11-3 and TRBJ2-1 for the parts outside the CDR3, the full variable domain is EAGVVQSPRYKIIEKKQPVAFWCNPISGHNTLYWYLQNLGQGPELLIRYENEEAVDDSQLPKDRFSAERLKGVDSTLKIQPAELGDSAVYLCASSFRQELPYNEQFFGPGTRLTVL.